Sequencing of this TCR beta chain was carried out in a study of blood T cell repertoires in COVID-19. Overall study context: Collection of acute and convalescent COVID-19 samples took place in the United States, Italy and Spain. In each case, the material was cDNA or gDNA derived from T cells, B-cell-depleted T cells, or PBMCs.

Original processing methods: The assay estimated nucleated cells by amplifying reference gene primers. Only in-frame clones appear in the TCRdb table, and some are missing; sequencing was by immunoSEQ multiplex PCR. V and J calls and clone size are as listed in that table; D and trimming were resolved from the DNA. The table includes about 280,000 clones, about 80% detected once. The CDR3 is made up of 15 amino acids. Trimming removed 4 bases from V and 3 bases from J; junction bases left unmatched: 6. Germline-derived CDR1 and CDR2 are LGHDT and YNNKEL (reference sequence). This clone showed up just once.

Material for sequencing was peripheral blood. The chain employs TRBV3-1 (or the pseudogene TRBV3-2) and TRBJ2-1, with 7 bases identical to TRBD1. The receptor was derived from a woman in her forties or fifties who had recovered from COVID-19. CDR3 sequence: CASSPMTGIYNEQFF. The DNA for the CDR3 is TGTGCCAGCAGCCCGATGACAGGGATCTACAATGAGCAGTTCTTC.